This TCR beta chain was captured in a study of CD8+CD57+ T cells in acquired aplastic anemia. Overall study: Quantities of DNA derived from sorted CD4+ and CD8+ cells averaged about 3.2 ug. General study results and limits: A set of some 28 CD8+ CDR3 sequences was shared between patients and controls, and these sequences appeared highly expressed in patients.

A remark on this clonotype: Its specificity is not known.

CDR3 and TCR beta VDJ profiling relied on genomic DNA as the template. TCRdb passed the reads through MiXCR, listing each CDR3 protein once. The sample shows under 200,000 distinct CDR3 sequences, about half of them seen only once. Patients sequenced had flow cytometry evidence of CD8+CD57+ cell expansion. There was no therapy given to any patient before the blood sampling took place. CDR1 is DFQATT, CDR2 SNEGSKA, per germline (reference sequence). V was shortened by 7 bases and J by 7 bases, with 17 bases between the two germline ends. The CDR3 contains 14 residues. The specimen sequenced was sorted CD4+, CD8+, or CD8+CD57+ T cells (not recorded which) from PBMCs. J is TRBJ1-6 and V is TRBV20-1; TRBD1 might be the D (5 bases). The sequence was collected from a human donor with aplastic anemia. CDR3 loop: CSVRRWTMNSPLHF. CDR3 bases: TGCAGTGTTCGTCGGTGGACAATGAATTCACCCCTCCACTTT.